Following are 23 T cell receptor beta chains from one sample sequenced in a study of tumor-infiltrating lymphocytes in primary liver carcinoma. TCR beta cDNA was reverse-transcribed from roughly 520 ng of total RNA. The reaction used a constant-region primer and ProtoScript II reverse transcriptase. Library construction for TCR beta comprised three nested multiplex PCR rounds performed with slightly modified ARM-PCR. Amplification in the first two PCR rounds was performed using TRBV1-TRBV30 forward primers and a C-beta reverse primer for around 10 cycles each. A single record per CDR3 protein comes from TCRdb applying MiXCR to the multiplex PCR reads. This table holds approximately 300,000 distinct CDR3 sequences, 60% to 80% found once. The source of the blood RNA was unsorted whole blood, and germline DNA was extracted as well. The sample consisted of peripheral blood. The receptors come from a man between 35 and 55 years old with primary liver carcinoma and hepatitis B virus infection.

The rearrangement links TRBV21-1 to TRBJ1-2; TRBD1 reflects the table's D call only, with no check against the DNA. TRBV21-1 is marked as a pseudogene. The CDR3 spans 15 residues. The CDR3 region is CASARGGTEEFGYTF. CDR3 sequence (DNA): TGTGCCAGCGCAAGGGGGGGGACAGAAGAATTTGGCTACACCTTC.

This rearrangement joins TRBV6-5 to TRBJ1-6; D unresolved. Germline-derived CDR1 and CDR2 are MNHEY and SVGAGI. The CDR3 has 16 residues. Trimming took off 0 bases at V and 9 bases at J, with 15 bases between the two ends. This CDR3 reads CASSYSITGFFSPLHF. In DNA, the CDR3 is TGTGCCAGCAGTTACTCGATCACGGGTTTTTTTTCACCCCTCCACTTT.

In the case of this clonotype: One base away lies a much larger clone, so this may be a sequencing read error. The gene calls are TRBV6-1 and TRBJ1-4; D is undetermined. The length of the CDR3 is 10 residues. Germline CDR1 reads MNHNS; CDR2 reads SASEGT. CDR3 coding DNA: TGTGTCACCTACCGTATAAAACTGTTTTTT. It specifies CVTYRIKLFF.

In regard to this clonotype: A read error may be the cause here, since a much bigger clone is one base away. The chain carries TRBV28 and TRBJ2-1, with 10 bases fitting TRBD1. Germline V CDR1 and CDR2: MDHEN, SYDVKM. With V trimmed by 8 bases and J by 15 bases, 7 bases remained unmatched. CDR3 length equals 11 residues. DNA for the CDR3: TGTGCCAGCGGTGACAGGGGGCATCTGTTCTTC. Protein sequence: CASGDRGHLFF.

V gene TRBV5-1 combines with J gene TRBJ1-2, with D maybe TRBD1 (5 bases). Germline loops: CDR1 SGHRS, CDR2 YFSETQ. The CDR3 is 13 amino acids. Trimming stripped 0 bases from V and 5 bases from J, with 8 bases between. CDR3: CASSLGDGYGYTF. The CDR3 DNA is TGCGCCAGCAGCTTGGGGGACGGTTATGGCTACACCTTC.

The rearrangement joins TRBV6-2 or TRBV6-3 to TRBJ2-7, with a tentative D call TRBD2 (7 bases). Trimming left V 6 bases short and J 7 bases short, with 22 bases between. The CDR3 length is 15 residues. Germline V gene sequence: CDR1 MNHEY, CDR2 SVGEGT. CDR3 loop: CASSPRGGIPREQYF. The CDR3 DNA follows: TGTGCCAGCAGCCCCAGGGGAGGGATCCCTAGAGAGCAGTACTTC.

Details on this clonotype: An end of the junction differs from the germline gene, which may be a read error. The CDR3 loop is CASNLNSGRSRETQYF. For the CDR3, the DNA is TGTGCCAGCAACTTAAATAGCGGGAGGTCCCGAGAGACCCAATACTTC. The V and J genes are TRBV11-2 and TRBJ2-5; TRBD2 matches at 10 bases. The length of the CDR3 is 16 residues. Germline values: CDR1 SGHAT, CDR2 FQNNGV.

This clonotype was counted a single time. The V call is TRBV6-1, the J call TRBJ2-1, with 8 nucleotides matching TRBD2. The J segment lost 10 bases and the V segment lost 0 bases, leaving 8 bases of the junction unmatched. Per germline, CDR1 MNHNS and CDR2 SASEGT. This CDR3 comprises 15 residues. The CDR3 coding sequence is TGTGCCAGCAGTGAAGCGGGATGGACTAGCAAGGAGCAGTTCTTC. Residues: CASSEAGWTSKEQFF.

In the case of this clonotype: Possible read error: a much larger clone is one base away. The J gene is TRBJ1-2, the V gene TRBV6-5, with D maybe TRBD1 (6 bases). Per the germline V gene, CDR1 is MNHEY and CDR2 is SVGAGI. The length of the CDR3 is 13 residues. The CDR3 protein is CANSYTGAGGYTF. CDR3 coding DNA: TGTGCCAACAGTTACACGGGGGCGGGCGGCTACACCTTC.

This clonotype was observed a single time. One end of the junction fails to match germline, which may point to a read error. The genes are TRBV6-2 or TRBV6-3 and TRBJ2-5, with D possibly TRBD1 on 6 matching bases. The CDR3 has 15 amino acids. Germline CDR1 MNHEY, CDR2 SVGEGT. The CDR3: CASSFLGPGEETQYF. In DNA form, the CDR3 reads TGTGCCAGCAGTTTTCTAGGACCAGGGGAAGAAACCCAGTACTTC.

Regarding this clonotype: No conserved phenylalanine or tryptophan ends this CDR3, so it is likely a read error. This chain uses TRBV11-3 with TRBJ2-3, with 8 positions matching TRBD1. Germline V gene data show CDR1 as SGHNT and CDR2 as YENEEA. The CDR3 has 15 amino acids. The V and J ends lost 5 bases and 4 bases, in that order; junction bases with no gene match: 8. Written as DNA, the CDR3 is TGTGCCAGCAGCCTAGGGGGGACAGGCCCAGATACGCAGTATCTT. It specifies CASSLGGTGPDTQYL.

This clonotype was seen a handful of times. The V and J genes are TRBV5-1 and TRBJ2-1, with 8 bases fitting TRBD1. The length of the CDR3 is 13 residues. Trimming at V came to 0 bases and at J to 12 bases, leaving 5 bases not matched to a gene. Per germline, CDR1 SGHRS and CDR2 YFSETQ. DNA for the CDR3: TGCGCCAGCAGCTTGGGCAGGGGGCGCGGGCAGTTCTTC. It codes for CASSLGRGRGQFF. Full variable domain (remainder filled in from reference TRBV5-1 and TRBJ2-1): KAGVTQTPRYLIKTRGQQVTLSCSPISGHRSVSWYQQTPGQGLQFLFEYFSETQRNKGNFPGRFSGRQFSNSRSEMNVSTLELGDSALYLCASSLGRGRGQFFGPGTRLTVL.

A word on this clonotype: Since a much larger clone is just one base distant, this may be a read error. The J gene is TRBJ2-5, the V gene TRBV5-5; TRBD2 might be the D (6 bases). The CDR3 runs 17 residues. Germline-derived CDR1 and CDR2 are SGHKS and YYEKEE (reference sequence). V was pared by 0 bases and J by 4 bases, with 19 bases between. CDR3 region: CASSLARLARGLETQYF. CDR3 bases: TGTGCCAGCAGCTTGGCACGGCTAGCGCGAGGTTTAGAGACCCAGTACTTC.

The chain couples TRBV5-1 to TRBJ2-7; D is unresolved. This CDR3 contains 14 residues. Per germline, CDR1 SGHRS and CDR2 YFSETQ. V shed 2 bases and J shed 2 bases, with 11 bases lying between them. The CDR3 loop is CASSLQDRPYEQYF. The CDR3 bases are TGCGCCAGCAGCTTACAAGACCGACCCTACGAGCAGTACTTC.

The J gene is TRBJ2-1, the V gene TRBV5-1; 7 nucleotides match TRBD2. The germline V gene encodes CDR1 SGHRS and CDR2 YFSETQ. J gave up 6 bases and V 1 base, and 4 bases lay outside the gene matches. The CDR3 covers 14 residues. The CDR3 region has the DNA TGCGCCAGCAGCTTGACTAGCGCCCCCAATGAGCAGTTCTTC. Encoded protein: CASSLTSAPNEQFF.

In its sample, this clonotype was seen once. The CDR3 does not end in the conserved phenylalanine or tryptophan, so this is likely a read error. The chain recombines TRBV11-2 with TRBJ2-5; weak D call: TRBD2 (6 bases). Germline V gene lookup returns CDR1 SGHAT and CDR2 FQNNGV. CDR3 size: 14 residues. The CDR3 loop is CAISLGSGQETQYL. CDR3 nucleotide sequence: TGTGCCATCAGCTTAGGAAGCGGGCAAGAGACCCAGTACCTC.

The V call is TRBV5-1, the J call TRBJ2-1; D remains ambiguous. CDR1 SGHRS and CDR2 YFSETQ come from the germline V gene. The V gene lost 3 bases and the J gene lost 2 bases, with 6 bases spanning the gap. This CDR3 comprises 13 residues. The CDR3 sequence is CASSSDPYNEQFF. The CDR3 bases are TGCGCCAGCAGCTCGGACCCCTACAATGAGCAGTTCTTC.

Comments on this clonotype: The CDR3 does not end in the conserved phenylalanine or tryptophan, so this is likely a read error. The chain joins TRBV4-2 to TRBJ2-1; weak D call: TRBD2 (5 bases). This CDR3 contains 16 residues. The germline V gene encodes CDR1 LGHNA and CDR2 YNFKEQ. The CDR3 protein is CASSQEKAPRVDEQFL. CDR3 nucleotide sequence: TGTGCCAGCAGTCAAGAAAAGGCCCCGAGGGTGGATGAGCAGTTCCTC.

V usage is TRBV30 and J usage is TRBJ2-1, with D hard to call. Trimming cost V 3 bases and J 5 bases, with 8 bases left between them. This CDR3 comprises 12 residues. CDR1 is GTSNPN, CDR2 SVGIG, per germline (reference sequence). The CDR3 coding sequence is TGTGCCTGGAGCCGGGTCCACAATGAGCAGTTCTTC. This gives the protein CAWSRVHNEQFF. Full variable domain (missing parts from reference TRBV30 and TRBJ2-1): SQTIHQWPATLVQPVGSPLSLECTVEGTSNPNLYWYRQAAGRGLQLLFYSVGIGQISSEVPQNLSASRPQDRQFILSSKKLLLSDSGFYLCAWSRVHNEQFFGPGTRLTVL.

Regarding this clonotype: One end of the junction varies from germline; a read error may be responsible. This CDR3 is CASVGQGPLSNQPQHF. The CDR3 coding sequence is TGTGCCAGCGTCGGACAGGGCCCCCTTAGCAATCAGCCCCAACATTTT. The rearrangement uses TRBV6-2 or TRBV6-3 and TRBJ1-5, with TRBD1 identical over 8 bases. The germline V gene encodes CDR1 MNHEY and CDR2 SVGEGT. CDR3 size: 16 residues.

This clonotype appeared many times. This CDR3 is CASRLPTSGSTDTQYF. The CDR3 coding sequence is TGTGCCAGCAGACTCCCGACTAGCGGGAGCACAGATACGCAGTATTTT. This chain connects TRBV6-6 to TRBJ2-3; TRBD2 agrees at 10 bases. Germline CDR1 is MNHNY and CDR2 is SVGAGI (reference sequence). J gave up 0 bases and V 6 bases, and 6 bases lay outside the gene matches. This CDR3 has 16 residues.

The J gene is TRBJ1-3, the V gene TRBV7-2; D gene uncertain. The CDR3 sequence is 15 residues long. Trimming pared 5 bases from V and 4 bases from J, leaving 15 bases between. The germline gives CDR1 SGHTA, CDR2 FQGNSA. CDR3 in amino acids: CASSKNRLEGNTIYF. CDR3 DNA: TGTGCCAGCAGCAAAAACCGGCTGGAGGGAAACACCATATATTTT.

Of note for this clonotype: A read error may be the cause here, since a much bigger clone is one base away. This sequence joins TRBV7-8 and TRBJ2-5; 7 bases match TRBD1. The germline V gene has CDR1 SGHVS and CDR2 FQNEAQ. The CDR3 runs to 15 residues. CDR3 nucleotides: TGTGCCAGCAGCGCCGAGGGACAGCTTAAGGAGACCAAGTACTTC. This sequence encodes CASSAEGQLKETKYF.